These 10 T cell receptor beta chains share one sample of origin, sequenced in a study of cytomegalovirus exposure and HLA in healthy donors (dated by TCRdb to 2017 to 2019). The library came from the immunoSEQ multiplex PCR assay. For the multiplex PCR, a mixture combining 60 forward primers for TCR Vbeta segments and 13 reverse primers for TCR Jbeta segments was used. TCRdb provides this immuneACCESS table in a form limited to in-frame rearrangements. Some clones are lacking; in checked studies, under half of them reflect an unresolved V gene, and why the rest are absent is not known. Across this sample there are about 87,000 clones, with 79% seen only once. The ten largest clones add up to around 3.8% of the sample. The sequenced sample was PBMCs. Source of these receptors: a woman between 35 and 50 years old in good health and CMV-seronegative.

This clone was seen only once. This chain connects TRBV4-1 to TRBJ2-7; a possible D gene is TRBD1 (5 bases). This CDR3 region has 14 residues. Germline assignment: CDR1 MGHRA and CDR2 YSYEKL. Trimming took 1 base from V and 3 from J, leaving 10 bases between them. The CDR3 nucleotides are TGCGCCAGCAGCCAAGCTGGACAAAACTACGAGCAGTACTTC. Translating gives CASSQAGQNYEQYF.

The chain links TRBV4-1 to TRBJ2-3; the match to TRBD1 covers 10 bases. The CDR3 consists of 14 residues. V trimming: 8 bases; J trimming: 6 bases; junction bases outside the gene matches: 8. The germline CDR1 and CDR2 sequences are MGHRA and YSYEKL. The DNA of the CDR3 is TGCGCCAGCCGGCCGGGACAGGGGAGTGATACGCAGTATTTT. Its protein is CASRPGQGSDTQYF.

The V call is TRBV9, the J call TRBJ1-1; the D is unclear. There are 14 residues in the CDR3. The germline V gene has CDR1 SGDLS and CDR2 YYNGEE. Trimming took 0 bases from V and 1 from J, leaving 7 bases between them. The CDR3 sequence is CASSVEAGNTEAFF. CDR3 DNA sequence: TGTGCCAGCAGCGTAGAGGCGGGGAACACTGAAGCTTTCTTT.

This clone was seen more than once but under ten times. CDR3 bases: TGTGCCAGCAGCGTCGACAGGGACACTGAAGCTTTCTTT. This codes for CASSVDRDTEAFF. The rearrangement links TRBV7-7 to TRBJ1-1; 7 bases line up with TRBD1. The CDR3 totals 13 residues. Germline values: CDR1 SSHAT, CDR2 FNYEAQ (reference sequence). With V trimmed by 5 bases and J by 3 bases, 3 bases remained unmatched.

CDR3 nucleotides: TGTGCCATCAGTGAGGGGACATTCACTGAAGCTTTCTTT. Translation gives CAISEGTFTEAFF. V and J are TRBV10-3 and TRBJ1-1, with a tentative D call TRBD1 (6 bases). The CDR3 has 13 residues. The V and J ends lost 2 bases and 4 bases respectively, with 8 bases between them. Germline CDR1 ENHRY, CDR2 SYGVKD.

CDR3 DNA sequence: TGTGCCAGCAGCTTAGATCTCCGGAGCGGGCTGTTTTTT. This sequence encodes CASSLDLRSGLFF. This chain links TRBV7-2 with TRBJ1-4; no definite D call. This CDR3 spans 13 amino acids. Trimming stripped 1 base from V and 14 bases from J, with 14 bases between. Germline-derived CDR1 and CDR2 are SGHTA and FQGNSA. The full variable domain, rest sourced from reference TRBV7-2 and TRBJ1-4, is GAGVSQSPSNKVTEKGKDVELRCDPISGHTALYWYRQSLGQGLEFLIYFQGNSAPDKSGLPSDRFSAERTGGSVSTLTIQRTQQEDSAVYLCASSLDLRSGLFFGSGTQLSVL.

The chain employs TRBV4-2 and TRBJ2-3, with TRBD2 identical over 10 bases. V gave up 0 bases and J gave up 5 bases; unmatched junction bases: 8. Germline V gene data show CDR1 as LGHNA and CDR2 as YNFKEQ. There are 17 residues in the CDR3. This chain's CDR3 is CASSQEIKRGGRDTQYF. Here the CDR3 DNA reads TGTGCCAGCAGCCAAGAAATCAAGCGGGGGGGCAGAGATACGCAGTATTTT.

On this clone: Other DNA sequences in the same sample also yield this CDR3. CDR3 DNA: TGTGCCAGCCGGTATTACAATGAGCAGTTCTTC. It specifies CASRYYNEQFF. The chain is built from TRBV2 and TRBJ2-1, with D uncertain. This CDR3 has 11 amino acids. From germline, CDR1 is SNHLY and CDR2 FYNNEI. The ends were cut back, 8 bases at V and 4 bases at J, with 6 bases in the middle. Drawing the rest from reference TRBV2 and TRBJ2-1, the complete variable domain is EPEVTQTPSHQVTQMGQEVILRCVPISNHLYFYWYRQILGQKVEFLVSFYNNEISEKSEIFDDQFSVERPDGSNFTLKIRSTKLEDSAMYFCASRYYNEQFFGPGTRLTVL.

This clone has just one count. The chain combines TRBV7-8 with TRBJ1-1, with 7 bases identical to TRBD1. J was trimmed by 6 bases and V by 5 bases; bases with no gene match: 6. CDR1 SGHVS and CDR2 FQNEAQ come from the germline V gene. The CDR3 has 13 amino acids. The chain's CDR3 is CASSKGTEAEAFF. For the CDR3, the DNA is TGTGCCAGCAGCAAAGGGACAGAAGCTGAAGCTTTCTTT.

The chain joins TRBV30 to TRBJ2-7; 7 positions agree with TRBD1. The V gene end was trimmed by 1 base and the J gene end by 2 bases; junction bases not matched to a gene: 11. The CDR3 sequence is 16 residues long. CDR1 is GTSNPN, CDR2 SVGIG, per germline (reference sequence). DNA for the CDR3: TGTGCCTGGAGTGGGACAGGCCCCACTTTAACCTACGAGCAGTACTTC. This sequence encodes CAWSGTGPTLTYEQYF.